This entry features one T cell receptor beta chain sequence. Profiled with immunoSEQ multiplex PCR; TCRdb holds only in-frame clones, not every one. The sample lists 95,000 to 150,000 clones; 85% were seen once. The CDR3 runs to 15 residues. V lost 2 bases, J lost 7 bases, and 3 bases stayed unmatched. Germline CDR1 is SGHTA and CDR2 is FQGTGA. The data were taken from a study of blood T cell repertoires in COVID-19. At the level of the study: Sites in the United States, Italy and Spain provided acute and convalescent COVID-19 samples. PBMCs, B-cell-depleted T cells, or T cells were the source of the cDNA or gDNA that made up the material.

This TCR was recovered from a man older than 75 with active or convalescent COVID-19. The J gene is TRBJ2-1, the V gene TRBV7-3, with 12 nucleotides matching TRBD2. The sample was peripheral blood. The CDR3 coding sequence is TGTGCCAGCAGCTTAGCAGGGACTAGCGGGAATGAGCAGTTCTTC. Its translation is CASSLAGTSGNEQFF.